This T cell receptor (beta chain) was sequenced for a study of blood T cell repertoires in COVID-19. Cohort 3 recovery required two negative PCRs, clearance, or symptom resolution. This clone was recorded once. Trimming took 0 bases from V and 0 from J, leaving 6 bases between them. Germline V gene lookup returns CDR1 MNHEY and CDR2 SVGAGI. This CDR3 contains 16 residues. The repertoire was sequenced with immunoSEQ multiplex PCR; TCRdb's copy has only in-frame clones and lacks some. The data contain around 280,000 clones, about nine tenths of them singletons. The V call is TRBV6-5, the J call TRBJ2-6; D is unclear. The sample consisted of PBMCs or T cells enriched from blood (not recorded which). The receptor comes from a woman in her 40s who had recovered from COVID-19. The CDR3 reads CASSYSMASGANVLTF. CDR3 DNA sequence: TGTGCCAGCAGTTACTCGATGGCCTCTGGGGCCAACGTCCTGACTTTC.